This T cell receptor beta chain emerged from a study of read filtering for tumor transcriptome and immune sequencing. Study information: The cohort had over 16 men and approximately 13 women aged roughly 47 to 80, mean roughly 66 years. Revised staging placed 8 patients in R-ISS I, 15 to 20 in II, more than 5 in III. IR-seq gave about 4.05 to 11 million TCR reads per sample; RNA-seq gave roughly 80 to 1,300.

From approximately 430 ng of RNA, a library with molecular barcoded alpha/delta and beta/gamma adaptors was made. Using its own MiXCR run on the reads, TCRdb lists one record per CDR3 protein. Among around 130,000 distinct CDR3 sequences listed, less than 15% were seen once. In this sample, this clonotype turned up many times. CDR3 size: 14 residues. The V gene end was trimmed by 4 bases and the J gene end by 2 bases; junction bases not matched to a gene: 4. Germline assignment: CDR1 SEHNR and CDR2 FQNEAQ (reference sequence). The chain joins TRBV7-9 to TRBJ1-1; 7 bases are a match to TRBD1. The sample taken for sequencing was a population of CD138-negative cells sorted from bone marrow. The TCR sequence derives from a donor aged 40 or older with multiple myeloma. This CDR3 reads CASSSGTENTEAFF. CDR3 nucleotides: TGTGCCAGCAGCTCCGGGACAGAAAACACTGAAGCTTTCTTT.